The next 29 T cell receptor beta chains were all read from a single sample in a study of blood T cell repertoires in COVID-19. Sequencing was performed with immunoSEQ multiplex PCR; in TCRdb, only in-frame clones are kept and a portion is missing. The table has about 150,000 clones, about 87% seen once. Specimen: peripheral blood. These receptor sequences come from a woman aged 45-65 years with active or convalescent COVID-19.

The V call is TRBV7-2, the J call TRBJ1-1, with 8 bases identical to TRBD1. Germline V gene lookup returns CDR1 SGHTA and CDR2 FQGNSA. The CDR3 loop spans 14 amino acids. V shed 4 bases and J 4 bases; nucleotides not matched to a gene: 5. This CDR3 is CASSSTTGATEAFF. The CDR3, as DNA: TGTGCCAGCAGCTCCACGACAGGGGCCACTGAAGCTTTCTTT.

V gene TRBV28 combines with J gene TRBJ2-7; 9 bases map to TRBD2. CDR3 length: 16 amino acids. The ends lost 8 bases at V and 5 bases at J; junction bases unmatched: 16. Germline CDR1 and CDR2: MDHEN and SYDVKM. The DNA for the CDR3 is TGTGCCAGCTATTTCACCGGGACTAGCACCTCAGACGAGCAGTACTTC. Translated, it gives CASYFTGTSTSDEQYF.

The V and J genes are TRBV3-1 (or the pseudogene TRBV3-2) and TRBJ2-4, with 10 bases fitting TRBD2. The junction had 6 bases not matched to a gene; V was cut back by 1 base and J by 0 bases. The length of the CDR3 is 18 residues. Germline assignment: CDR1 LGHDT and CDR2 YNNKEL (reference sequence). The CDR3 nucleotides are TGTGCCAGCAGCCAAGGATCTAGCGGGGGTCTAGCCAAAAACATTCAGTACTTC. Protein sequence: CASSQGSSGGLAKNIQYF.

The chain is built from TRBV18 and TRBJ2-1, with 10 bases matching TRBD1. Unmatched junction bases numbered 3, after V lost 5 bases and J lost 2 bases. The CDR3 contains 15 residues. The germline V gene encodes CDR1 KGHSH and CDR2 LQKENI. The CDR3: CASSEGTGAYNEQFF. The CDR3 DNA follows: TGTGCCAGCTCAGAAGGGACAGGGGCCTACAATGAGCAGTTCTTC.

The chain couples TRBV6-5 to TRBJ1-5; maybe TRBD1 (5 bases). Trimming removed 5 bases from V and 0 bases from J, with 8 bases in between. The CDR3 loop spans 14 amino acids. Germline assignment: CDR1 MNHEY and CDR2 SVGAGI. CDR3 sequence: CASSTQDSNQPQHF. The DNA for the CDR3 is TGTGCCAGCAGTACACAGGATAGCAATCAGCCCCAGCATTTT.

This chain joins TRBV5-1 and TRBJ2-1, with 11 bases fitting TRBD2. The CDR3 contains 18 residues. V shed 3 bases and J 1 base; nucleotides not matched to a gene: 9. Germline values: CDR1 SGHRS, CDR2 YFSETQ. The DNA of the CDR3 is TGCGCCAGCAGCTCCACTAGCGGGAGTGTCGGATCCTACAATGAGCAGTTCTTC. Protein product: CASSSTSGSVGSYNEQFF. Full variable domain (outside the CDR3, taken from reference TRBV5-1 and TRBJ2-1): KAGVTQTPRYLIKTRGQQVTLSCSPISGHRSVSWYQQTPGQGLQFLFEYFSETQRNKGNFPGRFSGRQFSNSRSEMNVSTLELGDSALYLCASSSTSGSVGSYNEQFFGPGTRLTVL.

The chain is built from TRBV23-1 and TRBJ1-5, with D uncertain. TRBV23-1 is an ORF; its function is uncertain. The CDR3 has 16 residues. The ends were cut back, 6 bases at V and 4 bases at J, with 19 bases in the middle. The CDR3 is CASSVPGVRENQPQHF. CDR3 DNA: TGCGCCAGCAGCGTCCCAGGTGTCCGGGAGAATCAGCCCCAGCATTTT.

The CDR3 DNA sequence: TGTGCCAGCAGTAGATCAGGGTGGAAAGCTTTCTTT. Amino acid sequence: CASSRSGWKAFF. The chain employs TRBV6-2 or TRBV6-3 and TRBJ1-1, with D possibly matching TRBD1 (5 bases). CDR1 is MNHEY, CDR2 SVGEGT, per germline. Trimming took 5 bases from V and 9 from J, leaving 13 bases between them. The CDR3 has 12 residues.

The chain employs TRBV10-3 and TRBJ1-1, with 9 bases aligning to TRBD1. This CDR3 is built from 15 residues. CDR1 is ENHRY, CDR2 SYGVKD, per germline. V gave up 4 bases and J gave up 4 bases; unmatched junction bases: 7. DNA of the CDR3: TGTGCCATCAGTGCGCCGGGACAGGGACTCACTGAAGCTTTCTTT. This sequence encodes CAISAPGQGLTEAFF.

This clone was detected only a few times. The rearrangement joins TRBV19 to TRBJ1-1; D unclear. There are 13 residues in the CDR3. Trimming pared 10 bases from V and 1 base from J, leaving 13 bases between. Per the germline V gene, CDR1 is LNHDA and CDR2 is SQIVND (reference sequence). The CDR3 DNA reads TGTGCCACCTTGGGGAGGGAGAACACTGAAGCTTTCTTT. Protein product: CATLGRENTEAFF.

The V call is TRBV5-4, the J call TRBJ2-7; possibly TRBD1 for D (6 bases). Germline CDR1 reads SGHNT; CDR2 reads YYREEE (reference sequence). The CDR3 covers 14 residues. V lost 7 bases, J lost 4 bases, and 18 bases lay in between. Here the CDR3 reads CASGIQGAVYEQYF. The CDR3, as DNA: TGTGCCAGCGGTATACAGGGCGCCGTTTACGAGCAGTACTTC. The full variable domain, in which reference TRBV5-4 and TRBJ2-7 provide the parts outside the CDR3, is ETGVTQSPTHLIKTRGQQVTLRCSSQSGHNTVSWYQQALGQGPQFIFQYYREEENGRGNFPPRFSGLQFPNYSSELNVNALELDDSALYLCASGIQGAVYEQYFGPGTRLTVT.

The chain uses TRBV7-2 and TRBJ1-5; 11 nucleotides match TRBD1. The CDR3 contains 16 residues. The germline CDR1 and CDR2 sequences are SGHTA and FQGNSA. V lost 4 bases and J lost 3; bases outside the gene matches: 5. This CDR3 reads CASSYGTGGFNQPQHF. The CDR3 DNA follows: TGTGCCAGCAGCTACGGGACAGGGGGATTCAATCAGCCCCAGCATTTT.

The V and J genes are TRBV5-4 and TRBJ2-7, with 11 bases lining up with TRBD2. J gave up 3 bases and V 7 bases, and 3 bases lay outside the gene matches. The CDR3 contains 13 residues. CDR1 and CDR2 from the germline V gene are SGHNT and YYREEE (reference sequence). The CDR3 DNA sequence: TGTGCCAGCCATCTAGCGGGAGGCTACGAGCAGTACTTC. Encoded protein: CASHLAGGYEQYF.

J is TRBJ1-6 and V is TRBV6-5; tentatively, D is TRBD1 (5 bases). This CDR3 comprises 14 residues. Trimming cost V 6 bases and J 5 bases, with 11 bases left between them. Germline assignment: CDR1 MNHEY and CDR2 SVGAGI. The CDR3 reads CASRRGVDNSPLHF. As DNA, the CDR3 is TGTGCCAGCAGGCGGGGGGTGGATAATTCACCCCTCCACTTT.

In nucleotides, the CDR3 is TGCAGCGCTATATCCCCGGACAGGGGTAGGGAAAAACTGTTTTTT. Translation: CSAISPDRGREKLFF. The chain joins TRBV29-1 to TRBJ1-4; 9 nucleotides line up with TRBD1. Germline V lookup: CDR1 SQVTM, CDR2 ANQGSEA. This CDR3 comprises 15 residues. The V segment lost 7 bases and the J segment 8 bases; nucleotides outside the gene matches: 14.

The CDR3 loop reads CASSQQGVGTEAFF. The CDR3 DNA is TGCGCCAGCAGCCAGCAGGGGGTGGGGACTGAAGCTTTCTTT. The rearrangement uses TRBV4-1 and TRBJ1-1; the match to TRBD1 covers 7 bases. The CDR3 extends over 14 amino acids. Germline V gene data show CDR1 as MGHRA and CDR2 as YSYEKL. With V trimmed by 3 bases and J by 5 bases, 6 bases remained unmatched.

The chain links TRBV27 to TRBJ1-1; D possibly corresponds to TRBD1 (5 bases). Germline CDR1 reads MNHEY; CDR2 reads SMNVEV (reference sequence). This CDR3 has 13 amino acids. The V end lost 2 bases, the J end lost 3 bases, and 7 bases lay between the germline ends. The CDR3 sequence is CASSLGADTEAFF. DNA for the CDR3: TGTGCCAGCAGTTTAGGGGCAGACACTGAAGCTTTCTTT.

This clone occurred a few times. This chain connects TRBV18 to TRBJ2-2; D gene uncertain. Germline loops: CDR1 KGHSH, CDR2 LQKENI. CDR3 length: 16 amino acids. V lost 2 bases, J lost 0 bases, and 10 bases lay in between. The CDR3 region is CASSPGLYANTGELFF. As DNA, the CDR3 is TGTGCCAGCTCACCAGGGCTCTATGCGAACACCGGGGAGCTGTTTTTT.

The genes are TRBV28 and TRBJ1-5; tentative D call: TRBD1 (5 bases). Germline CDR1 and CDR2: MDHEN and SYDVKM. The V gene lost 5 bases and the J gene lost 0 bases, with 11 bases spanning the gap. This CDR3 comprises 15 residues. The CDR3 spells CASSGGVGSNQPQHF. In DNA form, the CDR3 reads TGTGCCAGCAGTGGAGGGGTGGGTAGCAATCAGCCCCAGCATTTT.

CDR3 DNA sequence: TGTGCCAGCAGTTTAATAGGCGGGCCGAGCTCCTACGAGCAGTACTTC. Protein: CASSLIGGPSSYEQYF. The chain carries TRBV28 and TRBJ2-7; tentative D call: TRBD2 (5 bases). With 2 bases removed from V and 0 bases from J, the gap between germline ends came to 14 bases. CDR3 length equals 16 residues. Germline assignment: CDR1 MDHEN and CDR2 SYDVKM. The entire variable domain, with the rest obtained from reference TRBV28 and TRBJ2-7, is as follows: DVKVTQSSRYLVKRTGEKVFLECVQDMDHENMFWYRQDPGLGLRLIYFSYDVKMKEKGDIPEGYSVSREKKERFSLILESASTNQTSMYLCASSLIGGPSSYEQYFGPGTRLTVT.

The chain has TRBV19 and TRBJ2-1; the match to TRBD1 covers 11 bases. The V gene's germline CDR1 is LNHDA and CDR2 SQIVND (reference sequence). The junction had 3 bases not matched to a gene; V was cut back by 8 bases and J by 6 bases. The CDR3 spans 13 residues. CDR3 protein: CASWDRGFNEQFF. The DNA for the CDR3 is TGTGCCAGTTGGGACAGGGGGTTCAATGAGCAGTTCTTC.

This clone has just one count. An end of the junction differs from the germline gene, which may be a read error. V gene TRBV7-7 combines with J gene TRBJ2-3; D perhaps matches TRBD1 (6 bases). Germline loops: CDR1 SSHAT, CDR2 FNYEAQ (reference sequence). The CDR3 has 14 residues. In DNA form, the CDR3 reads TGTGCTAGCAGCCCAGGGGTGGGGTTAGATACGCAGTATTTT. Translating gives CASSPGVGLDTQYF.

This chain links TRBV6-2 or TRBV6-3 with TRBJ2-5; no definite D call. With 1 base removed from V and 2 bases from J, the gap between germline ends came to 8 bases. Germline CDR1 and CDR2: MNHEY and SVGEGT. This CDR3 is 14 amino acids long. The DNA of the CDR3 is TGTGCCAGCAGTTACTTAGTTTGGCAAGAGACCCAGTACTTC. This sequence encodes CASSYLVWQETQYF.

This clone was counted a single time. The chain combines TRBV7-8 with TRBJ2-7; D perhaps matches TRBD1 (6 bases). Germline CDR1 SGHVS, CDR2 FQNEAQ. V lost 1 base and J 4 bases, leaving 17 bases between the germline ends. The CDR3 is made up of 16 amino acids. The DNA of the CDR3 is TGTGCCAGCAGCTTAGGGAAACAGGGTACCCCTTACGAGCAGTACTTC. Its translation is CASSLGKQGTPYEQYF.

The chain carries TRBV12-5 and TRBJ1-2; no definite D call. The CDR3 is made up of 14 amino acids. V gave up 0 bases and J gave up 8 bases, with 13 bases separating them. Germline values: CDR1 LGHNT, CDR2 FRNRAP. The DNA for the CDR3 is TGTGCTAGTGGTTTGGTAGCAGGAAATAGGGGCTACACCTTC. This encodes CASGLVAGNRGYTF.

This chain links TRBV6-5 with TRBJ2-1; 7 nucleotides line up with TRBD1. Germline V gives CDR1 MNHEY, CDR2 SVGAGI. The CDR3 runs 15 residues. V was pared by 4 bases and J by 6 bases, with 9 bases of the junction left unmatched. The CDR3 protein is CASSSGQVSGNEQFF. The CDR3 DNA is TGTGCCAGCAGTTCCGGACAGGTCTCCGGCAATGAGCAGTTCTTC.

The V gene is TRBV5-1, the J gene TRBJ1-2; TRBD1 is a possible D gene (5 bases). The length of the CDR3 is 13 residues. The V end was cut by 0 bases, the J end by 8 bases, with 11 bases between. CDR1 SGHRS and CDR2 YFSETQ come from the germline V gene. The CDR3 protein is CASSLEAGRGYTF. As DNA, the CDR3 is TGCGCCAGCAGCTTGGAGGCAGGGCGCGGCTACACCTTC. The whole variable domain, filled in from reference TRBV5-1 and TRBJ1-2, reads KAGVTQTPRYLIKTRGQQVTLSCSPISGHRSVSWYQQTPGQGLQFLFEYFSETQRNKGNFPGRFSGRQFSNSRSEMNVSTLELGDSALYLCASSLEAGRGYTFGSGTRLTVV.

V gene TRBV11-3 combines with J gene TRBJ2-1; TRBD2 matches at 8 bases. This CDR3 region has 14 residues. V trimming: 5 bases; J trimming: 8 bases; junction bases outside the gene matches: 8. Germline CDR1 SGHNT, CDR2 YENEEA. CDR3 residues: CASSTGGAGHEQFF. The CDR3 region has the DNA TGTGCCAGCAGCACCGGGGGGGCGGGCCATGAGCAGTTCTTC.

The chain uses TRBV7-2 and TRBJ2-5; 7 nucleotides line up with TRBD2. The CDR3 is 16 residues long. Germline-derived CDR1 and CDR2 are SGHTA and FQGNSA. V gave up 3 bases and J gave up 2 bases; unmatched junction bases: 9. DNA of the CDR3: TGTGCCAGCAGCTTGGGGAGGACTAGTCCACAAGAGACCCAGTACTTC. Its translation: CASSLGRTSPQETQYF.